These 12 T cell receptor beta chains share one sample of origin, sequenced in a study of CD8 T cells in ankylosing spondylitis. Whole-study results and caveats: Ankylosing spondylitis blood seemed to carry a telltale TCR beta motif made of eight highly homologous variants.

Their antigens are not known. From the 5' RACE reads, TCRdb called clonotypes with MiXCR, one entry per CDR3 protein. This sample has 450,000 to 550,000 distinct CDR3 sequences; under 5.5% occur once, and the top ten carry around 3.5%. Sequencing was carried out using blood, either unsorted or a sorted T cell fraction (not recorded which). Receptors were obtained from a male donor with ankylosing spondylitis.

Many counts were recorded for this clonotype. The chain carries TRBV28 and TRBJ1-2; TRBD1 is a possible D gene (6 bases). Germline CDR1 reads MDHEN; CDR2 reads SYDVKM. This CDR3 is built from 15 residues. V lost 6 bases and J 5 bases, leaving 19 bases between the germline ends. The CDR3 region has the DNA TGTGCCAGCAGACCTAAAGGCAGGGGAAGATATGGCTACACCTTC. Translation gives CASRPKGRGRYGYTF.

Many counts were recorded for this clonotype. The rearrangement uses TRBV29-1 and TRBJ2-3, with 7 nucleotides matching TRBD1. V gave up 6 bases and J gave up 2 bases; unmatched junction bases: 11. The CDR3 consists of 15 residues. Germline loops: CDR1 SQVTM, CDR2 ANQGSEA. For the CDR3, the DNA is TGCAGCGTCGAGCATACGAAGGGGGCCACAGATACGCAGTATTTT. It encodes CSVEHTKGATDTQYF.

This clonotype occurred a few times. This chain joins TRBV7-6 and TRBJ2-3; 11 bases agree with TRBD2. V dropped 1 base and J dropped 1; count of bases not matched to a gene: 4. The CDR3 is 17 residues long. The germline CDR1 and CDR2 sequences are SGHVS and FNYEAQ. CDR3 bases: TGTGCCAGCAGCTTAGAGACTAGCGGGGATCGCACAGATACGCAGTATTTT. Amino acids: CASSLETSGDRTDTQYF.

This clonotype was detected only a few times. V gene TRBV24-1 combines with J gene TRBJ2-3; 11 nucleotides agree with TRBD1. With 10 bases clipped from V and 3 bases from J, the junction kept 5 bases outside the gene matches. The CDR3 has 14 amino acids. Germline V CDR1 and CDR2: KGHDR, SFDVKD. The CDR3 region is CATGQGAGTDTQYF. CDR3 DNA sequence: TGTGCCACAGGACAGGGGGCGGGTACAGATACGCAGTATTTT.

Many counts were recorded for this clonotype. J is TRBJ2-1 and V is TRBV29-1, with D possibly called TRBD1 or TRBD2 (5 bases each). Germline V lookup: CDR1 SQVTM, CDR2 ANQGSEA. The CDR3 runs to 12 residues. Trimming cost V 6 bases and J 4 bases, with 10 bases left between them. The chain's CDR3 is CSVWDHYNEQFF. Written as DNA, the CDR3 is TGCAGCGTCTGGGACCATTACAATGAGCAGTTCTTC.

V gene TRBV6-2 or TRBV6-3 combines with J gene TRBJ2-7; D might be TRBD2 (9 bases). Trimming cost V 3 bases and J 2 bases, with 26 bases left between them. The CDR3 loop spans 19 amino acids. The germline V gene encodes CDR1 MNHEY and CDR2 SVGEGT. CDR3 sequence reads: CASSYRVRGQRTSAYEQYF. DNA for the CDR3: TGTGCCAGCAGTTATAGGGTCAGGGGGCAACGGACTAGCGCCTACGAGCAGTACTTC.

This clonotype was recorded at least ten times. The chain couples TRBV11-1 to TRBJ1-1; 8 positions agree with TRBD1. The CDR3 sequence is 14 residues long. V trimming: 6 bases; J trimming: 7 bases; junction bases outside the gene matches: 10. Germline V gene data show CDR1 as SGHAT and CDR2 as FQDESV (reference sequence). CDR3 sequence reads: CASSNFRGRGEAFF. For the CDR3, the DNA is TGTGCCAGCAGTAATTTCAGGGGGCGAGGTGAAGCTTTCTTT.

This clonotype was observed many times. V usage is TRBV18 and J usage is TRBJ1-1; 8 bases match TRBD1. The germline gives CDR1 KGHSH, CDR2 LQKENI. The CDR3 loop spans 16 amino acids. The junction had 8 bases not matched to a gene; V was cut back by 0 bases and J by 5 bases. CDR3 sequence reads: CASSPPRGTGGTEAFF. The CDR3 DNA follows: TGTGCCAGCTCACCACCGAGAGGGACAGGAGGAACTGAAGCTTTCTTT.

The table lists this clonotype with many counts. J is TRBJ1-1 and V is TRBV20-1, with a possible D match to TRBD1 (5 bases). Deletions cut 3 bases from V and 5 bases from J, with 13 bases between. Germline CDR1 DFQATT, CDR2 SNEGSKA (reference sequence). There are 13 residues in the CDR3. DNA of the CDR3: TGCAGTGCTAGCTATGCAGGGAGGACTGAAGCTTTCTTT. Translation gives CSASYAGRTEAFF.

This clonotype was detected many times. The rearrangement links TRBV15 to TRBJ2-1, with unresolved D. Germline lookup yields CDR1 LNHNV and CDR2 YYDKDF (reference sequence). CDR3 length: 16 residues. V lost 0 bases and J lost 4, with 13 bases in between. The CDR3 reads CATSRDPSRPYNEQFF. The CDR3 bases are TGTGCCACCAGCAGAGATCCCAGCCGCCCTTACAATGAGCAGTTCTTC.

This clonotype has a count of ten or more. V gene TRBV12-3 or TRBV12-4 combines with J gene TRBJ1-2, with 8 bases lining up with TRBD1. The CDR3 consists of 17 residues. The V and J ends lost 1 base and 0 bases, in that order; junction bases with no gene match: 7. CDR3 in amino acids: CASSLDPWTGSNYGYTF. The CDR3 DNA follows: TGTGCCAGCAGTTTAGATCCCTGGACAGGGTCTAACTATGGCTACACCTTC.

This clonotype was seen at least ten times. The chain employs TRBV7-9 and TRBJ2-1; D gene ambiguous. The CDR3 extends over 13 amino acids. The germline CDR1 and CDR2 sequences are SEHNR and FQNEAQ (reference sequence). The V end lost 4 bases, the J end lost 8 bases, and 12 bases lay between the germline ends. CDR3 in amino acids: CASSSILSHEQFF. The CDR3 DNA reads TGTGCCAGCAGCTCTATATTATCGCATGAGCAGTTCTTC.